The source of this T cell receptor beta chain is a study of identifying expanded T cells in peripheral blood. Regarding this clone: The antigen is not known.

CDR1 and CDR2 (germline): MDHEN, SYDVKM. The CDR3 length is 14 residues. V was pared by 3 bases and J by 6 bases, with 3 bases of the junction left unmatched. Study-level findings and limits: Over about two and four weeks, about 17 and 20 clones changed, versus approximately 1.1 between replicates. Across healthy donors, higher total template counts meant significantly greater roughly two-week count variance.

Here immunoSEQ multiplex PCR was the method, and the copy in TCRdb shows in-frame clones only, minus some. The sample consists of 50,000 to 75,000 clones, around 87% of them appearing once. No infections or other immune events were documented during collection. Material: blood. The gene calls are TRBV28 and TRBJ2-1; the match to TRBD2 covers 9 bases. This TCR derives from a person between 18 and 75 years old in good health. CDR3 loop: CASSFSAGGNEQFF. For the CDR3, the DNA is TGTGCCAGCAGTTTCTCAGCGGGGGGCAATGAGCAGTTCTTC.